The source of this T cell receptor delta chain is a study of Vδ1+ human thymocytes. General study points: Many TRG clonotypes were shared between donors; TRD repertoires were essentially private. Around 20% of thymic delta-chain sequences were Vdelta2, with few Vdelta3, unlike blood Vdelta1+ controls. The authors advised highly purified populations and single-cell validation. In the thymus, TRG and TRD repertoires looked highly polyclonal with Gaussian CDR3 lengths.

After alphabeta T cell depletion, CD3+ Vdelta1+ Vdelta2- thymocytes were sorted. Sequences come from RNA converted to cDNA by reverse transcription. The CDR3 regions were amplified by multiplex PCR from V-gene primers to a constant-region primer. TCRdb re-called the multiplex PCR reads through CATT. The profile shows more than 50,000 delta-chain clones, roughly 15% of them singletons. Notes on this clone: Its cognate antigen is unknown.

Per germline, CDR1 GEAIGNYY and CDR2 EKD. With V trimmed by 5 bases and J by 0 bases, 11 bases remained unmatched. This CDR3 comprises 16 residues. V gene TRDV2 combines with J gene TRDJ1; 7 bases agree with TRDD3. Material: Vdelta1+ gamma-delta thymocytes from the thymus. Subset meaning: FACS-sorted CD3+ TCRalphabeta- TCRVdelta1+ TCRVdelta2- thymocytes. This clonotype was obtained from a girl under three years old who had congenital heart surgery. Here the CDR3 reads CACVGGDLTYTDKLIF. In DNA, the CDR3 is TGTGCCTGTGTAGGGGGGGATCTTACGTACACCGATAAACTCATCTTT.